The 23 T cell receptor beta chains given below trace back to one sample, sequenced in a study of T cell repertoires in cytomegalovirus infection. The antigens for these receptors are not known. One entry per CDR3 protein results from TCRdb running MiXCR on the reads. The profile shows fewer than 850,000 distinct CDR3 sequences, about 27% of them singletons. Sequences were derived from cultured CD8+ T cells from PBMCs, sampled from culture after CMV antigen stimulation. The receptors originated from a human donor in good health (CMV status not recorded). Some clones in this sample may be carry-over from other donors' samples.

The chain joins TRBV29-1 to TRBJ2-1; D is ambiguous. The CDR3 is 15 residues long. CDR1 is SQVTM, CDR2 ANQGSEA, per germline. Trimming took off 1 base at V and 0 bases at J, with 10 bases between the two ends. The CDR3 bases are TGCAGCGTTGAAGGGGCAGCGAGCTCCTACAATGAGCAGTTCTTC. Amino acids: CSVEGAASSYNEQFF.

This rearrangement joins TRBV6-2 or TRBV6-3 to TRBJ1-2; a weak D match, TRBD1 (6 bases). Germline V gives CDR1 MNHEY, CDR2 SVGEGT. Trimming stripped 2 bases from V and 5 bases from J, with 9 bases between. This CDR3 contains 13 residues. CDR3 nucleotides: TGTGCCAGCAGTTACGGACAGCTATATGGCTACACCTTC. As protein: CASSYGQLYGYTF.

The chain combines TRBV7-9 with TRBJ2-3; either TRBD1 or TRBD2 may supply D (6 bases each). The germline V gene encodes CDR1 SEHNR and CDR2 FQNEAQ (reference sequence). This CDR3 is 14 amino acids long. The V end was cut by 7 bases, the J end by 2 bases, with 13 bases between. The CDR3 DNA sequence: TGTGCCAGCAACCTAGGGGGGTTCACAGATACGCAGTATTTT. It translates to CASNLGGFTDTQYF. Full variable domain (remainder filled in from reference TRBV7-9 and TRBJ2-3): DTGVSQNPRHKITKRGQNVTFRCDPISEHNRLYWYRQTLGQGPEFLTYFQNEAQLEKSRLLSDRFSAERPKGSFSTLEIQRTEQGDSAMYLCASNLGGFTDTQYFGPGTRLTVL.

The J gene is TRBJ2-5, the V gene TRBV28; D unclear. Germline loops: CDR1 MDHEN, CDR2 SYDVKM. The CDR3 has 14 amino acids. V lost 3 bases to trimming and J lost 1 base, with 9 bases between them. The CDR3 sequence is CASSFDSSQETQYF. CDR3 nucleotides: TGTGCCAGCAGTTTTGATTCAAGCCAAGAGACCCAGTACTTC. The variable domain in full, completed from reference TRBV28 and TRBJ2-5, reads DVKVTQSSRYLVKRTGEKVFLECVQDMDHENMFWYRQDPGLGLRLIYFSYDVKMKEKGDIPEGYSVSREKKERFSLILESASTNQTSMYLCASSFDSSQETQYFGPGTRLLVL.

The V call is TRBV19, the J call TRBJ2-1, with TRBD1 identical over 7 bases. The CDR3 consists of 14 residues. V lost 10 bases to trimming and J lost 8 bases; unmatched junction nucleotides: 14. Germline CDR1 is LNHDA and CDR2 is SQIVND (reference sequence). The CDR3 loop is CATSLRQGGDEQFF. The CDR3, as DNA: TGTGCCACTTCCCTCCGACAGGGTGGCGATGAGCAGTTCTTC. The variable domain in full, completed from reference TRBV19 and TRBJ2-1, reads DGGITQSPKYLFRKEGQNVTLSCEQNLNHDAMYWYRQDPGQGLRLIYYSQIVNDFQKGDIAEGYSVSREKKESFPLTVTSAQKNPTAFYLCATSLRQGGDEQFFGPGTRLTVL.

The rearrangement joins TRBV29-1 to TRBJ1-3, with D tentatively TRBD1 (5 bases). The V end lost 6 bases, the J end lost 0 bases, and 9 bases lay between the germline ends. The CDR3 consists of 13 residues. The germline V gene has CDR1 SQVTM and CDR2 ANQGSEA. Here the CDR3 DNA reads TGCAGCGTACTGGACAACTCTGGAAACACCATATATTTT. Its protein is CSVLDNSGNTIYF.

This clonotype was recorded a few times. The gene calls are TRBV7-6 and TRBJ1-2; D is possibly TRBD1 (6 bases). The CDR3 is 14 residues long. Germline V CDR1 and CDR2: SGHVS, FNYEAQ. V was cut by 5 bases and J by 4 bases, with 14 bases left in between. CDR3 nucleotides: TGTGCCAGCAGCCACCCCGGGACACGCTATGGCTACACCTTC. Protein sequence: CASSHPGTRYGYTF.

The chain joins TRBV19 to TRBJ1-1; D perhaps matches TRBD1 (6 bases). V lost 5 bases to trimming and J lost 6 bases, with 10 bases between them. The germline V gene has CDR1 LNHDA and CDR2 SQIVND (reference sequence). The CDR3 sequence is 12 residues long. CDR3 nucleotide sequence: TGTGCCAGTAGTTGGACAGCGGCTGAAGCTTTCTTT. Its protein is CASSWTAAEAFF.

This clonotype was observed a handful of times. The chain has TRBV7-4 and TRBJ2-3, with D possibly TRBD2 on 5 matching bases. The CDR3 sequence is 15 residues long. V lost 5 bases and J 2 bases, leaving 14 bases between the germline ends. CDR1 and CDR2 (germline): SGHVT, SQSDAQ. The CDR3 loop reads CASSATTTFTDTQYF. The CDR3 DNA is TGTGCCAGCAGCGCGACGACTACGTTCACAGATACGCAGTATTTT.

The chain uses TRBV7-4 and TRBJ1-2; unclear D gene. Between the trimmed V and J ends, which lost 2 bases and 11 bases, there was a span of 9 bases. The CDR3 length is 11 residues. CDR1 SGHVT and CDR2 SQSDAQ come from the germline V gene. The CDR3 spells CASSLKGFYTF. The CDR3 coding sequence is TGTGCCAGCAGCTTAAAAGGGTTTTACACCTTC.

This clonotype was recorded many times. The rearrangement links TRBV4-3 to TRBJ1-5; 7 bases fit TRBD1. V lost 4 bases and J lost 2; bases outside the gene matches: 5. The CDR3 extends over 15 amino acids. Looked up from germline, CDR1 is LGHNA and CDR2 is YSLEER. In DNA, the CDR3 is TGCGCCAGCAGCCTAGACGGACAGGGCAATCAGCCCCAGCATTTT. Translating it yields CASSLDGQGNQPQHF.

The chain couples TRBV7-1 to TRBJ1-1, with 7 bases lining up with TRBD1. TRBV7-1 is sorted into the ORF group, with uncertain function. The CDR3 length is 16 residues. Losses at the gene ends were 3 bases for V and 7 bases for J; bases not matched to a gene: 14. In DNA, the CDR3 is TGTGCCAGCAGCTCCCCAATGACAGGGCCTAGAGATGAAGCTTTCTTT. The encoded protein is CASSSPMTGPRDEAFF.

This clonotype was recorded at least ten times. The gene calls are TRBV2 and TRBJ2-7, with 11 bases matching TRBD2. Germline V lookup: CDR1 SNHLY, CDR2 FYNNEI. The CDR3 length is 17 residues. V shed 3 bases and J 0 bases; nucleotides not matched to a gene: 7. This chain's CDR3 is CASSEFGTSGSSYEQYF. As DNA, the CDR3 is TGTGCCAGCAGTGAGTTTGGGACTAGCGGTAGCTCCTACGAGCAGTACTTC. Full variable domain (outside the CDR3, taken from reference TRBV2 and TRBJ2-7): EPEVTQTPSHQVTQMGQEVILRCVPISNHLYFYWYRQILGQKVEFLVSFYNNEISEKSEIFDDQFSVERPDGSNFTLKIRSTKLEDSAMYFCASSEFGTSGSSYEQYFGPGTRLTVT.

This clonotype was detected only a few times. The chain couples TRBV12-3 or TRBV12-4 to TRBJ2-1; 9 nucleotides align to TRBD2. V shed 10 bases and J 5 bases; nucleotides not matched to a gene: 6. The CDR3 has 13 amino acids. CDR3 coding DNA: TGTGCCACCGGCGGGGGGGCCAACAATGAGCAGTTCTTC. Translation: CATGGGANNEQFF.

This clonotype showed up many times. The chain carries TRBV6-5 and TRBJ1-5, with a weak D call TRBD1 (5 bases). The CDR3 is 14 amino acids. V lost 0 bases and J 7 bases, leaving 10 bases between the germline ends. Germline V gene lookup returns CDR1 MNHEY and CDR2 SVGAGI. CDR3 protein: CASSYSRGLQPQHF. CDR3 bases: TGTGCCAGCAGTTACTCGAGGGGTTTACAGCCCCAGCATTTT.

The V and J genes are TRBV12-3 or TRBV12-4 and TRBJ2-5; TRBD2 aligns across 10 bases. The ends lost 3 bases at V and 2 bases at J; junction bases unmatched: 18. CDR3 length: 20 residues. The CDR3, as DNA: TGTGCCAGCAGTTTTGGGTTGCCAGAAAGGCTAGCGGGGGCACAAGAGACCCAGTACTTC. As protein: CASSFGLPERLAGAQETQYF.

The chain is built from TRBV7-9 and TRBJ2-7; 10 bases map to TRBD1. Germline-derived CDR1 and CDR2 are SEHNR and FQNEAQ (reference sequence). Trimming took 5 bases from V and 4 from J; bases not matched to a gene: 17. The CDR3 has 18 residues. The CDR3 is CASSTPSGTGDGRYEQYF. CDR3 in DNA: TGTGCCAGCAGCACACCCTCCGGGACAGGGGATGGTAGGTACGAGCAGTACTTC.

The chain carries TRBV6-2 or TRBV6-3 and TRBJ2-3, with D perhaps TRBD1 or TRBD2 (5 bases each). V dropped 0 bases and J dropped 1 base, with 20 bases sitting between them. This CDR3 is built from 19 residues. CDR1 is MNHEY, CDR2 SVGEGT, per germline. In DNA form, the CDR3 reads TGTGCCAGCAGTTACTCGATGGGGTCGGGACCCCCTCGCACAGATACGCAGTATTTT. It yields the protein CASSYSMGSGPPRTDTQYF.

This clonotype was seen repeatedly, ten times or more. The V and J genes are TRBV4-3 and TRBJ1-1; no clear D gene. CDR3 size: 12 residues. Germline V gene lookup returns CDR1 LGHNA and CDR2 YSLEER. V lost 1 base to trimming and J lost 5 bases, with 5 bases between them. CDR3 bases: TGCGCCAGCAGCCAAGTGGGTACTGAAGCTTTCTTT. It translates to CASSQVGTEAFF.

The V and J genes are TRBV11-1 and TRBJ1-2; D possibly corresponds to TRBD1 (5 bases). Germline V gives CDR1 SGHAT, CDR2 FQDESV (reference sequence). V shed 5 bases and J shed 2 bases, with 15 bases lying between them. The CDR3 consists of 15 residues. The CDR3 spells CASSLGALRNYGYTF. DNA for the CDR3: TGTGCCAGCAGCCTAGGGGCACTTCGGAACTATGGCTACACCTTC.

The CDR3 loop is CASSGGDRTDTQYF. Written as DNA, the CDR3 is TGTGCCAGCAGCGGGGGGGACCGCACAGATACGCAGTATTTT. This rearrangement joins TRBV11-2 to TRBJ2-3; TRBD2 matches at 7 bases. Germline CDR1 and CDR2: SGHAT and FQNNGV. J gave up 1 base and V 5 bases, and 3 bases lay outside the gene matches. The CDR3 contains 14 residues.

V is TRBV6-5 and J is TRBJ2-1, with 10 bases lining up with TRBD2. V was pared by 1 base and J by 1 base, with 1 base of the junction left unmatched. This CDR3 has 16 residues. CDR1 is MNHEY, CDR2 SVGAGI, per germline. DNA for the CDR3: TGTGCCAGCAGTTACTATAGCGGGGGGTCCTACAATGAGCAGTTCTTC. Translation: CASSYYSGGSYNEQFF.

The V and J genes are TRBV7-9 and TRBJ1-1; D is unresolved. The CDR3 contains 13 residues. V shed 5 bases and J shed 8 bases, with 15 bases lying between them. Germline CDR1 is SEHNR and CDR2 is FQNEAQ (reference sequence). This CDR3 is CASSPATGWEAFF. The CDR3 nucleotides are TGTGCCAGCAGCCCTGCGACGGGCTGGGAAGCTTTCTTT.